The 13 T cell receptor beta chains listed next were all sequenced from one sample in a study of blood T cell repertoires in COVID-19. Sequenced by immunoSEQ multiplex PCR; TCRdb stores in-frame clones only, minus some. The sample contains under 40,000 clones, 85% of which appear only once. The sequenced sample consisted of peripheral blood. The receptor set was obtained from a human donor with acute or convalescent COVID-19. The donor label of this sample is uncertain.

The chain links TRBV10-3 to TRBJ1-1, with a weak D call TRBD1 (5 bases). Germline V lookup: CDR1 ENHRY, CDR2 SYGVKD. Trimming pared 2 bases from V and 1 base from J, leaving 8 bases between. The CDR3 loop spans 14 amino acids. For the CDR3, the DNA is TGTGCCATCAGTGAGCGCCAGGGGAACACTGAAGCTTTCTTT. It is translated as CAISERQGNTEAFF.

The chain couples TRBV19 to TRBJ1-1, with 7 bases that match TRBD1. This CDR3 region has 13 residues. Germline values: CDR1 LNHDA, CDR2 SQIVND (reference sequence). The trim removed 5 bases at V and 7 bases at J, leaving 7 bases unmatched. CDR3 residues: CASSLGTALEAFF. As DNA, the CDR3 is TGTGCCAGTAGTCTCGGGACAGCCCTTGAAGCTTTCTTT.

This chain links TRBV5-4 with TRBJ2-1, with D perhaps TRBD2 (7 bases). The germline CDR1 and CDR2 sequences are SGHNT and YYREEE (reference sequence). Trimming stripped 7 bases from V and 5 bases from J, with 16 bases between. The CDR3 length is 14 residues. The CDR3 DNA sequence: TGTGCCAGCGCCCAGAGGGGGGGCGACAATGAGCAGTTCTTC. Its protein is CASAQRGGDNEQFF.

The CDR3 DNA sequence: TGTGCCAGCAGCTTAAACGACGGGAGTTCCTACAATGAGCAGTTCTTC. Translating gives CASSLNDGSSYNEQFF. The J gene is TRBJ2-1, the V gene TRBV7-3, with D perhaps matching TRBD2 (6 bases). There are 16 residues in the CDR3. Germline loops: CDR1 SGHTA, CDR2 FQGTGA. Between the trimmed V and J ends, which lost 1 base and 1 base, there was a span of 11 bases.

The chain uses TRBV29-1 and TRBJ2-1; 7 nucleotides match TRBD2. Germline CDR1 SQVTM, CDR2 ANQGSEA. J was trimmed by 8 bases and V by 4 bases; bases with no gene match: 14. CDR3 length equals 15 residues. DNA of the CDR3: TGCAGCGTTGTAGGGCATGGACTAGAGGGCGATGAGCAGTTCTTC. Encoded protein: CSVVGHGLEGDEQFF.

The chain couples TRBV5-1 to TRBJ1-2; unclear D gene. This CDR3 region has 15 residues. Germline CDR1 is SGHRS and CDR2 is YFSETQ. Trimming pared 0 bases from V and 2 bases from J, leaving 11 bases between. As DNA, the CDR3 is TGCGCCAGCAGCTTGGACGAGGGAGGCAACTATGGCTACACCTTC. Amino acid sequence: CASSLDEGGNYGYTF. Supplemented by reference TRBV5-1 and TRBJ1-2, the full variable domain reads KAGVTQTPRYLIKTRGQQVTLSCSPISGHRSVSWYQQTPGQGLQFLFEYFSETQRNKGNFPGRFSGRQFSNSRSEMNVSTLELGDSALYLCASSLDEGGNYGYTFGSGTRLTVV.

The rearrangement uses TRBV28 and TRBJ2-3; 8 bases fit TRBD1. Germline assignment: CDR1 MDHEN and CDR2 SYDVKM. With 3 bases clipped from V and 3 bases from J, the junction kept 5 bases outside the gene matches. CDR3 length equals 15 residues. CDR3 coding DNA: TGTGCCAGCAGTTTTCCCCGACAGGGGACAGATACGCAGTATTTT. Translation: CASSFPRQGTDTQYF.

The chain carries TRBV5-1 and TRBJ1-2; D remains ambiguous. The germline gives CDR1 SGHRS, CDR2 YFSETQ. The CDR3 loop spans 13 amino acids. Trimming removed 5 bases at V and 1 base at J, with 9 bases between. In DNA, the CDR3 is TGCGCCAGCAGATCAGGCCTTAACTATGGCTACACCTTC. Its protein is CASRSGLNYGYTF.

The rearrangement links TRBV21-1 to TRBJ1-5; the table's D call TRBD1 went unverified against the DNA. TRBV21-1 is assigned pseudogene status. The CDR3 has 18 amino acids. The CDR3 here is CASSFPDRGRIGNQPQHF. The CDR3 DNA reads TGTGCCAGCAGCTTTCCGGACAGGGGGCGAATAGGCAATCAGCCCCAGCATTTT.

The chain carries TRBV3-1 (or the pseudogene TRBV3-2) and TRBJ2-1, with 13 bases lining up with TRBD2. Per the germline V gene, CDR1 is LGHDT and CDR2 is YNNKEL (reference sequence). V was pared by 4 bases and J by 6 bases, with 3 bases of the junction left unmatched. The CDR3 spans 15 residues. The CDR3 region is CASSLGTSGTNEQFF. The CDR3, as DNA: TGTGCCAGCAGCCTCGGGACTAGCGGGACCAATGAGCAGTTCTTC.

The chain couples TRBV24-1 to TRBJ1-1; unclear D gene. This CDR3 is built from 14 residues. The germline CDR1 and CDR2 sequences are KGHDR and SFDVKD. Trimming cost V 5 bases and J 1 base, with 10 bases left between them. Here the CDR3 DNA reads TGTGCCACCAGTGCCAATGTGGCGAACACTGAAGCTTTCTTT. Translating gives CATSANVANTEAFF.

This clone was counted only a few times. At one end the junction does not follow the germline gene, possibly because of a read error. This sequence joins TRBV7-7 and TRBJ2-7; a possible D gene is TRBD1 (6 bases). The CDR3 has 12 residues. Looked up from germline, CDR1 is SSHAT and CDR2 is FNYEAQ (reference sequence). CDR3 loop: CASSPTGIEQYF. In DNA form, the CDR3 reads TGTGCTAGCAGCCCTACAGGGATCGAGCAGTACTTC.

This clone has only a few counts. This CDR3 is CASTRGTGYGYTF. In DNA, the CDR3 is TGTGCCAGCACTCGGGGGACGGGCTATGGCTACACCTTC. The J gene is TRBJ1-2, the V gene TRBV3-1 (or the pseudogene TRBV3-2); possibly TRBD1 for D (5 bases). Germline V lookup: CDR1 LGHDT, CDR2 YNNKEL (reference sequence). V was trimmed by 7 bases and J by 4 bases, leaving 13 bases between them. This CDR3 spans 13 amino acids.